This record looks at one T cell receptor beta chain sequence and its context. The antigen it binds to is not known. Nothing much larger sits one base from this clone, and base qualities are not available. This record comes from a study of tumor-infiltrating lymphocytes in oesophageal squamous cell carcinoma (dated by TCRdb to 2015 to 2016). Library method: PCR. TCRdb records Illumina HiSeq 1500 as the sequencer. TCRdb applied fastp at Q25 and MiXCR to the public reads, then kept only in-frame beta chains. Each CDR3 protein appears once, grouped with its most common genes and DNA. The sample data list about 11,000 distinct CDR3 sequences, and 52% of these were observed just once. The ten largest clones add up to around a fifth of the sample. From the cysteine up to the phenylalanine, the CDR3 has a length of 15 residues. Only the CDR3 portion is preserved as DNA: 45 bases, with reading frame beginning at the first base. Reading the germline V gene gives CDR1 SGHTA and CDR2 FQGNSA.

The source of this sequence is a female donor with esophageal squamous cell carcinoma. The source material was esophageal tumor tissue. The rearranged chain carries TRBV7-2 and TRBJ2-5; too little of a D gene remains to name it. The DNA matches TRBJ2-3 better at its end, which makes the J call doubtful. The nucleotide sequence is TGTGCCAGCAGCCCAGCGCTGGGTGAGGCCCCTACGCAGTATTTT. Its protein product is CASSPALGEAPTQYF.